The 23 T cell receptor beta chains given below trace back to one sample, sequenced in a study of glioma-infiltrating T cells after dendritic cell vaccination. Documented time point: after dendritic cell vaccination, including at tumor progression/relapse. The data were produced by immunoSEQ multiplex PCR, yet TCRdb's version contains in-frame clones alone and is incomplete. This table holds roughly 80,000 clones, 87% found once. Sequences were derived from blood, sampled after dendritic cell vaccination. These receptor sequences come from a human donor with glioblastoma.

As DNA, the CDR3 is TGTGCCAGCAGCTTTGGCAGGGGGCTCTACGAGCAGTACTTC. Encoded protein: CASSFGRGLYEQYF. The rearrangement links TRBV5-4 to TRBJ2-7; 8 bases align to TRBD1. The CDR3 is made up of 14 amino acids. The trim removed 2 bases at V and 3 bases at J, leaving 4 bases unmatched. From germline, CDR1 is SGHNT and CDR2 YYREEE (reference sequence). Looking up the rest from reference TRBV5-4 and TRBJ2-7 gives the full variable domain: ETGVTQSPTHLIKTRGQQVTLRCSSQSGHNTVSWYQQALGQGPQFIFQYYREEENGRGNFPPRFSGLQFPNYSSELNVNALELDDSALYLCASSFGRGLYEQYFGPGTRLTVT.

This rearrangement joins TRBV6-4 to TRBJ2-1, with 7 nucleotides matching TRBD1. Germline trimming cut 1 base from V and 10 bases from J; bases unmatched to any gene: 4. CDR3 length equals 13 residues. The germline CDR1 and CDR2 sequences are MRHNA and SNTAGT. The CDR3 sequence: CASSDYTGDEQFF. The DNA for the CDR3 is TGTGCCAGCAGTGACTATACAGGGGACGAGCAGTTCTTC.

This clone was recorded a few times. The chain employs TRBV6-5 and TRBJ1-3; possible D gene TRBD1, 6 bases. The ends were cut back, 6 bases at V and 2 bases at J, with 14 bases in the middle. CDR1 and CDR2 (germline): MNHEY, SVGAGI. This CDR3 comprises 15 residues. The CDR3 reads CASSRTEDTGNTIYF. The CDR3 DNA is TGTGCCAGCAGCAGGACAGAAGATACTGGAAACACCATATATTTT.

V gene TRBV2 combines with J gene TRBJ2-1; tentative D call: TRBD2 (5 bases). This CDR3 region has 13 residues. CDR1 SNHLY and CDR2 FYNNEI come from the germline V gene. V lost 9 bases to trimming and J lost 4 bases, with 13 bases between them. The CDR3 DNA sequence: TGTGCCAGTACCTCGACGGGATACAATGAGCAGTTCTTC. This codes for CASTSTGYNEQFF.

The gene calls are TRBV7-2 and TRBJ2-2, with TRBD1 matching 9 bases. V trimming: 11 bases; J trimming: 6 bases; junction bases outside the gene matches: 10. From germline, CDR1 is SGHTA and CDR2 FQGNSA. The CDR3 runs to 14 residues. CDR3 in amino acids: CASAGQGGPGELFF. CDR3 nucleotide sequence: TGTGCCTCAGCGGGACAGGGAGGCCCCGGGGAGCTGTTTTTT.

The chain carries TRBV19 and TRBJ1-4; 7 nucleotides match TRBD1. The CDR3 extends over 13 amino acids. The germline CDR1 and CDR2 sequences are LNHDA and SQIVND (reference sequence). V lost 2 bases and J lost 8; bases outside the gene matches: 2. The CDR3 sequence is CASSIQGGEKLFF. CDR3 DNA: TGTGCCAGTAGTATACAGGGGGGAGAAAAACTGTTTTTT.

Only one count was recorded for this clone. The V gene is TRBV4-1, the J gene TRBJ2-3; perhaps TRBD2 as D (6 bases). This CDR3 region has 16 residues. The ends were cut back, 2 bases at V and 4 bases at J, with 16 bases in the middle. Germline CDR1 reads MGHRA; CDR2 reads YSYEKL. The CDR3 coding sequence is TGCGCCAGCAGCCAAACGGATGGAGGGATTCCAGATACGCAGTATTTT. Translating it yields CASSQTDGGIPDTQYF.

This clone was detected only a few times. This chain joins TRBV6-5 and TRBJ1-2, with 8 bases aligning to TRBD1. Germline CDR1 is MNHEY and CDR2 is SVGAGI. Germline trimming cut 6 bases from V and 7 bases from J; bases unmatched to any gene: 10. The CDR3 is 14 residues long. CDR3 nucleotides: TGTGCCAGCAGGGCGGACAGGGAAGTTGGTGGCTACACCTTC. This gives the protein CASRADREVGGYTF.

V usage is TRBV6-1 and J usage is TRBJ2-5, with 10 bases matching TRBD2. Germline CDR1 is MNHNS and CDR2 is SASEGT. V lost 4 bases to trimming and J lost 5 bases; unmatched junction nucleotides: 7. This CDR3 has 15 residues. CDR3 nucleotide sequence: TGTGCCAGCAGTGGAAGCGGGGGGGCCCTGGAGACCCAGTACTTC. Amino acids: CASSGSGGALETQYF.

The chain has TRBV29-1 and TRBJ2-7, with 9 bases matching TRBD1. The germline gives CDR1 SQVTM, CDR2 ANQGSEA. The CDR3 has 12 residues. Losses at the gene ends were 7 bases for V and 2 bases for J; bases not matched to a gene: 3. The CDR3 nucleotides are TGCAGCGCATGGACAGGGGCCTACGAGCAGTACTTC. Translating gives CSAWTGAYEQYF.

The chain couples TRBV7-3 to TRBJ2-3; a possible D gene is TRBD2 (6 bases). This CDR3 region has 15 residues. Germline V lookup: CDR1 SGHTA, CDR2 FQGTGA. The germline V and J ends were trimmed by 3 bases and 0 bases, with 10 bases remaining between them. The CDR3 DNA sequence: TGTGCCAGCAGCTTGACTGGAGGGAGCACAGATACGCAGTATTTT. Its protein product is CASSLTGGSTDTQYF. The full variable domain, completed using reference TRBV7-3 and TRBJ2-3, is GAGVSQTPSNKVTEKGKYVELRCDPISGHTALYWYRQSLGQGPEFLIYFQGTGAADDSGLPNDRFFAVRPEGSVSTLKIQRTERGDSAVYLCASSLTGGSTDTQYFGPGTRLTVL.

The genes are TRBV28 and TRBJ1-2; TRBD1 might be the D (5 bases). The germline V gene encodes CDR1 MDHEN and CDR2 SYDVKM. Trimming took off 6 bases at V and 4 bases at J, with 12 bases between the two ends. This CDR3 comprises 13 residues. CDR3 residues: CASRKGLSYGYTF. The CDR3, as DNA: TGTGCCAGCAGAAAGGGACTGTCCTATGGCTACACCTTC.

The chain has TRBV7-3 and TRBJ2-3; the match to TRBD2 covers 10 bases. Germline trimming cut 5 bases from V and 6 bases from J; bases unmatched to any gene: 11. Looked up from germline, CDR1 is SGHTA and CDR2 is FQGTGA. The CDR3 extends over 16 amino acids. The CDR3 region is CASSPARLAGVDTQYF. The CDR3 DNA follows: TGTGCCAGCAGCCCTGCTAGGCTAGCGGGAGTGGATACGCAGTATTTT.

The gene calls are TRBV2 and TRBJ1-3; D is possibly TRBD1 (6 bases). The CDR3 consists of 13 residues. V was clipped by 6 bases and J by 0 bases, with 6 bases between them. The germline V gene has CDR1 SNHLY and CDR2 FYNNEI. For the CDR3, the DNA is TGTGCCAGCAGCAGGGGCTCTGGAAACACCATATATTTT. Protein: CASSRGSGNTIYF.

This chain connects TRBV6-6 to TRBJ1-1; possible D gene TRBD1, 6 bases. Trimming left V 6 bases short and J 10 bases short, with 18 bases between. CDR3 length: 13 residues. Germline assignment: CDR1 MNHNY and CDR2 SVGAGI (reference sequence). CDR3 bases: TGTGCCAGCAGCTTTACAGGGCGTCATGGAGCTTTCTTT. Protein product: CASSFTGRHGAFF.

The CDR3 DNA follows: TGTGCCAGCAGCCGGGGGCTCGGCAGGGGGAGAGCCGAGCAGTACTTC. Translating it yields CASSRGLGRGRAEQYF. The V gene is TRBV7-9, the J gene TRBJ2-7, with D perhaps matching TRBD1 (7 bases). The germline V gene has CDR1 SEHNR and CDR2 FQNEAQ (reference sequence). V gave up 5 bases and J gave up 6 bases, with 23 bases separating them. This CDR3 contains 16 residues.

J is TRBJ1-2 and V is TRBV30, with D uncertain. Trimming removed 5 bases at V and 0 bases at J, with 16 bases between. The CDR3 runs to 15 residues. Looked up from germline, CDR1 is GTSNPN and CDR2 is SVGIG (reference sequence). The CDR3: CAWAPGYGSNYGYTF. The CDR3 DNA reads TGTGCCTGGGCCCCGGGGTACGGATCTAACTATGGCTACACCTTC.

The chain uses TRBV6-1 and TRBJ1-4, with D possibly matching TRBD1 (5 bases). The length of the CDR3 is 14 residues. Germline V CDR1 and CDR2: MNHNS, SASEGT. The V and J ends lost 3 bases and 4 bases respectively, with 9 bases between them. The CDR3 DNA follows: TGTGCCAGCAGTGAGTGGAGGGGTAATGAAAAACTGTTTTTT. Translating gives CASSEWRGNEKLFF.

The chain links TRBV5-1 to TRBJ1-2; D is uncertain. Trimming removed 4 bases from V and 5 bases from J, with 15 bases in between. There are 14 residues in the CDR3. The germline V gene has CDR1 SGHRS and CDR2 YFSETQ. The DNA of the CDR3 is TGCGCCAGCAGCGCCGGAGATGCACCATATGGCTACACCTTC. It encodes CASSAGDAPYGYTF.

The V call is TRBV10-1, the J call TRBJ1-5; 12 bases line up with TRBD1. The CDR3 has 14 amino acids. The germline gives CDR1 WNHNN, CDR2 SYGVQD (reference sequence). V gave up 4 bases and J gave up 7 bases; unmatched junction bases: 2. CDR3 residues: CASSAGTGGQPQHF. The CDR3 nucleotides read TGCGCCAGCAGTGCAGGGACAGGGGGCCAGCCCCAGCATTTT.

The chain joins TRBV5-1 to TRBJ2-1; maybe TRBD2 (6 bases). Germline lookup yields CDR1 SGHRS and CDR2 YFSETQ. V was shortened by 1 base and J by 8 bases, with 19 bases between the two germline ends. The CDR3 is made up of 16 amino acids. Written as DNA, the CDR3 is TGCGCCAGCAGCTTGTCGGGACTGCATCGCGGCGATGAGCAGTTCTTC. Residues: CASSLSGLHRGDEQFF.

This clone showed up just once. The V call is TRBV19, the J call TRBJ2-5; 11 nucleotides align to TRBD1. Germline V gene data show CDR1 as LNHDA and CDR2 as SQIVND (reference sequence). The CDR3 loop spans 17 amino acids. V dropped 0 bases and J dropped 1; count of bases not matched to a gene: 4. The CDR3 region is CASSIDWTGGFQETQYF. The CDR3 coding sequence is TGTGCCAGTAGTATAGACTGGACAGGGGGCTTCCAAGAGACCCAGTACTTC.

The gene calls are TRBV2 and TRBJ1-1, with 10 bases that match TRBD1. V lost 11 bases, J lost 5 bases, and 8 bases stayed unmatched. Germline CDR1 SNHLY, CDR2 FYNNEI. The CDR3 consists of 13 residues. The CDR3 here is CASAGTGVTEAFF. The CDR3 DNA reads TGTGCCTCCGCCGGGACAGGGGTAACTGAAGCTTTCTTT.